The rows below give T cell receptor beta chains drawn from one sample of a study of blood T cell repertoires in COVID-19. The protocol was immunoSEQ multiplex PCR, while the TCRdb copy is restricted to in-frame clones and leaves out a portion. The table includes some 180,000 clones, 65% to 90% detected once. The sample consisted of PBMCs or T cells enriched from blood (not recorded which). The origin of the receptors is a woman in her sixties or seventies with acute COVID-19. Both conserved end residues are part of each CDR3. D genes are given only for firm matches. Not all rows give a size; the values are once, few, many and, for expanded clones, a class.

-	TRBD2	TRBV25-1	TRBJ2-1	CASTGGRGRGEQFF	TGTGCCAGCACAGGCGGGAGGGGCCGTGGTGAGCAGTTCTTC
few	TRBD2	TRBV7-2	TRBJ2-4	CASSFGNSGGNIQYF	TGTGCCAGCAGCTTTGGCAATAGCGGGGGAAACATTCAGTACTTC
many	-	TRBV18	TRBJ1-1	CASSSPGKGNTEAFF	TGTGCCAGCTCATCGCCGGGGAAAGGAAACACTGAAGCTTTCTTT
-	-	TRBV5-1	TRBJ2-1	CASGLAQSYNEQFF	TGCGCCAGCGGGCTAGCGCAATCCTACAATGAGCAGTTCTTC
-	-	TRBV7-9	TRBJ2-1	CASPKSSYNEQFF	TGTGCCAGCCCGAAGAGCTCCTACAATGAGCAGTTCTTC
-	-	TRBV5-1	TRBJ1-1	CASSGGRGGGTEAFF	TGCGCCAGCAGCGGCGGGCGTGGGGGAGGCACTGAAGCTTTCTTT
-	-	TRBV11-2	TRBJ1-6	CASSSTTGSRGSPLHF	TGTGCCAGCAGCTCGACGACAGGATCGAGGGGTTCACCCCTCCACTTT
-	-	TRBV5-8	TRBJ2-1	CASSLNRGAHGNEQFF	TGTGCCAGCAGCTTAAATCGGGGGGCGCATGGCAATGAGCAGTTCTTC
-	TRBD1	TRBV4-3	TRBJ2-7	CASSQASGTGGTEQYF	TGCGCCAGCAGCCAAGCGTCGGGGACAGGGGGGACCGAGCAGTACTTC
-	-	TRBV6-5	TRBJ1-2	CASSQSWERGYGYTF	TGTGCCAGCAGCCAGAGTTGGGAACGAGGGTATGGCTACACCTTC
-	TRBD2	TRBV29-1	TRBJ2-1	CSVERLAGVNEQFF	TGCAGCGTTGAGAGGCTAGCGGGAGTTAATGAGCAGTTCTTC
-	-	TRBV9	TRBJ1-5	CASSVAGAIGQPQHF	TGTGCCAGCAGCGTAGCTGGGGCTATAGGTCAGCCCCAGCATTTT
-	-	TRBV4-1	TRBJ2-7	CASSQNRPSYEQYF	TGCGCCAGCAGCCAAAACAGGCCGTCCTACGAGCAGTACTTC
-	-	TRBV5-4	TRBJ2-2	CASSLDPTNTGELFF	TGTGCCAGCAGCTTGGACCCTACGAACACCGGGGAGCTGTTTTTT
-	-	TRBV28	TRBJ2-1	CASSFGGASYNEQFF	TGTGCCAGCAGTTTCGGTGGGGCATCCTACAATGAGCAGTTCTTC
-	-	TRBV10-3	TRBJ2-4	CAISDLVQGVAKNIQYF	TGTGCCATCAGTGATCTGGTACAGGGAGTGGCCAAAAACATTCAGTACTTC
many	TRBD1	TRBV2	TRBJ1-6	CASSERDRGSPLHF	TGTGCCAGCAGTGAACGGGACAGGGGTTCACCCCTCCACTTT
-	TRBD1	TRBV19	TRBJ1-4	CASSNGQGDEKLFF	TGTGCCAGTAGTAACGGCCAGGGGGACGAAAAACTGTTTTTT
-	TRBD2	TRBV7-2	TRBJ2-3	CASGSSGRLDTQYF	TGTGCCAGCGGGTCAAGCGGGAGGTTGGATACGCAGTATTTT
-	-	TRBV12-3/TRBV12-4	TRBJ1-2	CASSPQQGSYTF	TGTGCCAGCAGTCCCCAACAGGGATCCTACACCTTC
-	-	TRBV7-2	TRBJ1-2	CASSPVGQGKDGYTF	TGTGCCAGCAGCCCCGTAGGGCAGGGGAAAGATGGCTACACCTTC
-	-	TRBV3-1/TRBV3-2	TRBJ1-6	CASSQGVDNSPLHF	TGTGCCAGCAGCCAAGGAGTAGATAATTCACCCCTCCACTTT
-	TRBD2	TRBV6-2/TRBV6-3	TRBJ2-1	CASSYRVSGVRYNEQFF	TGTGCCAGCAGTTACCGGGTTAGCGGGGTACGCTACAATGAGCAGTTCTTC
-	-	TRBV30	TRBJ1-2	CAWSVLQYYGYTF	TGTGCCTGGAGTGTCTTACAGTACTATGGCTACACCTTC
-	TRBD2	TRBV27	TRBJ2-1	CASSLSIETSSHEQFF	TGTGCCAGCAGTTTATCGATCGAGACTAGCAGCCATGAGCAGTTCTTC
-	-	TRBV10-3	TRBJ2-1	CAISEDQGTSKFF	TGTGCCATCAGTGAGGATCAGGGGACATCAAAGTTCTTC
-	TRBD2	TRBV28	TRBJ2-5	CASSLGGAGVMTQYF	TGTGCCAGCAGTTTGGGCGGAGCGGGGGTGATGACCCAGTACTTC
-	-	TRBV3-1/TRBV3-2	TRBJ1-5	CASSVAVHHQPQHF	TGTGCCAGCAGCGTGGCAGTTCATCATCAGCCCCAGCATTTT
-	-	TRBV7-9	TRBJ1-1	CASSSFTDRPPNTEAFF	TGTGCCAGCAGCTCTTTTACCGACAGGCCCCCGAACACTGAAGCTTTCTTT
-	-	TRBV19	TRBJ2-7	CASAQGQSSYEQYF	TGTGCCAGCGCCCAGGGTCAAAGCTCCTACGAGCAGTACTTC
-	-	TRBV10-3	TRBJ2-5	CAIRALAQGQETQYF	TGTGCCATCAGAGCTCTGGCCCAGGGACAAGAGACCCAGTACTTC
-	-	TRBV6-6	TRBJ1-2	CASSFDSPYGYTF	TGTGCCAGCAGTTTCGACAGTCCTTATGGCTACACCTTC
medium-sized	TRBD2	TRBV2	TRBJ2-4	CASRRSRASGFTIAKNIQYF	TGTGCCAGCAGAAGGTCCAGGGCTAGCGGGTTTACTATAGCCAAAAACATTCAGTACTTC
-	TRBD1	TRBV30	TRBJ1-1	CAWNAGQGATEAFF	TGTGCCTGGAACGCTGGACAGGGTGCAACTGAAGCTTTCTTT
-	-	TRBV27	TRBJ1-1	CASSPGGSNTEAFF	TGTGCCAGCAGTCCGGGGGGATCGAACACTGAAGCTTTCTTT
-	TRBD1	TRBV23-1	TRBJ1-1	CASSQSGGHHEAFF	TGCGCCAGCAGTCAATCAGGGGGCCACCATGAAGCTTTCTTT
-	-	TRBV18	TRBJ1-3	CASSPWDTGNTIYF	TGTGCCAGCTCACCTTGGGACACCGGAAACACCATATATTTT
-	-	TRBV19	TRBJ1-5	CASSIQGLEPQHF	TGTGCCAGTAGTATACAGGGGTTAGAGCCCCAGCATTTT
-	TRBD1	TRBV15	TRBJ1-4	CATSPNGGTANEKLFF	TGTGCCACCAGTCCAAACGGCGGGACAGCTAATGAAAAACTGTTTTTT
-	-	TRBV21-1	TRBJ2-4	CASSKARTGNKNIQYF	TGTGCCAGCAGCAAAGCCCGAACAGGGAACAAAAACATTCAGTACTTC
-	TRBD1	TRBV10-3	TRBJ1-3	CAIVDRTGERNTIYF	TGTGCCATCGTGGATCGGACAGGGGAGAGAAACACCATATATTTT
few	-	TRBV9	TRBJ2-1	CASSGHTGGDEQFF	TGTGCCAGCAGTGGACATACGGGGGGCGATGAGCAGTTCTTC
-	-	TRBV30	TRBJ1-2	CAWNYYREGSGYTF	TGTGCCTGGAATTATTACAGGGAAGGGAGCGGCTACACCTTC
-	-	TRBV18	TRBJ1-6	CASSPPMTRGGSPLHF	TGTGCCAGCTCACCTCCAATGACCCGCGGTGGTTCACCCCTCCACTTT
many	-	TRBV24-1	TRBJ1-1	CAPLFEGRDWANTEAFF	TGTGCCCCGTTGTTTGAGGGAAGGGACTGGGCGAACACTGAAGCTTTCTTT
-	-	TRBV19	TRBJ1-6	CASSIRRSSYNSPLHF	TGTGCCAGTAGTATTAGGAGGAGCTCCTATAATTCACCCCTCCACTTT
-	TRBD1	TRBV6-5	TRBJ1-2	CASRGTGGGYTF	TGTGCCAGCAGGGGAACAGGGGGCGGCTACACCTTC
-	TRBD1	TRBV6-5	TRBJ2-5	CASSYRTGAETQYF	TGTGCCAGCAGTTACCGGACAGGGGCGGAGACCCAGTACTTC